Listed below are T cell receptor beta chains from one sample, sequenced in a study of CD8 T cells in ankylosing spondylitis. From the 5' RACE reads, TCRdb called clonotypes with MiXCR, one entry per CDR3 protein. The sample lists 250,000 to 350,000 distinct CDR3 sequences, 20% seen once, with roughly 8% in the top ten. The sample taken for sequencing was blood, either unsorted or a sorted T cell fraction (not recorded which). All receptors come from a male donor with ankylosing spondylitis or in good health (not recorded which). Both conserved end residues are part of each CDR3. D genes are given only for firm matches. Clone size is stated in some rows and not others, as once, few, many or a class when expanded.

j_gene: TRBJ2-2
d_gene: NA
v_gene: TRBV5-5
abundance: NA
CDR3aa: CASSLLTSTGELFF
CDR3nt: TGTGCCAGCAGCTTGCTAACTAGTACCGGGGAGCTGTTTTTT

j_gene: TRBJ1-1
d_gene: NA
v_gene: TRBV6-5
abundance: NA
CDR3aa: CASSYSNFGANTEAFF
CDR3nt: TGTGCCAGCAGTTACTCGAACTTCGGGGCTAACACTGAAGCTTTCTTT

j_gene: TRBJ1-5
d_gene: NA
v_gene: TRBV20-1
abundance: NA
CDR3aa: CSARGGAVDLNQPQHF
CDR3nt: TGCAGTGCTAGGGGAGGGGCAGTTGACCTCAATCAGCCCCAGCATTTT

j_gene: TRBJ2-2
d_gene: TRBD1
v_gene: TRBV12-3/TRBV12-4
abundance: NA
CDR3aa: CASRTGGVSIGELFF
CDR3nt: TGTGCCAGCAGGACAGGGGGCGTATCAATCGGGGAGCTGTTTTTT

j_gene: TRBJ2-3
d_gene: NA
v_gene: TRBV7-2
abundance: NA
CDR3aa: CASSSMGRGLNTQYF
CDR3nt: TGTGCCAGCAGCTCCATGGGCCGGGGGCTGAATACGCAGTATTTT

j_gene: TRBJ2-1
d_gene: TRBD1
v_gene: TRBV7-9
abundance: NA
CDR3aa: CASSSRMGQVSYNEQFF
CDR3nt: TGTGCCAGCAGCTCCCGGATGGGACAGGTCTCCTACAATGAGCAGTTCTTC

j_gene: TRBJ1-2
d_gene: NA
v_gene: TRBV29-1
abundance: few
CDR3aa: CSVEGPGADYGYTF
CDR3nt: TGCAGCGTTGAAGGTCCAGGGGCGGACTATGGCTACACCTTC

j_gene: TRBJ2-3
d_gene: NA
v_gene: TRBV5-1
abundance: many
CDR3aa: CASSLVGVDTQYF
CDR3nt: TGCGCCAGCAGCTTGGTAGGGGTTGATACGCAGTATTTT

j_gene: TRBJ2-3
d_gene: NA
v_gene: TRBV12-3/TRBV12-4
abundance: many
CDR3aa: CASSARSMNTQYF
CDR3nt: TGTGCCAGCAGCGCCCGTTCAATGAATACGCAGTATTTT

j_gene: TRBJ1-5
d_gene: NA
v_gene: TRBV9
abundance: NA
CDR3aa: CASSVGTADNQPQHF
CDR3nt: TGTGCCAGCAGCGTAGGGACGGCAGACAATCAGCCCCAGCATTTT

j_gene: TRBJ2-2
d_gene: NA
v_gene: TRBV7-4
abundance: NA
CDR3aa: CASSFYDSNTGELFF
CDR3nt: TGTGCCAGCAGCTTTTACGACTCGAACACCGGGGAGCTGTTTTTT

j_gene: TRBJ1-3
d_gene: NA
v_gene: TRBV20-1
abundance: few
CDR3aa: CSAREASSGNTIYF
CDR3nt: TGCAGTGCTAGAGAGGCGAGCTCTGGAAACACCATATATTTT

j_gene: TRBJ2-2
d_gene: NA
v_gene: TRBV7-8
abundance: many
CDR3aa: CASSLVDTGELFF
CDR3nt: TGTGCCAGCAGCTTAGTGGACACCGGGGAGCTGTTTTTT

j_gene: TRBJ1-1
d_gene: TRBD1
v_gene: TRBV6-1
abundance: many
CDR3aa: CASSPSGTGIGAFF
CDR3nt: TGTGCCAGCAGTCCGTCCGGGACAGGGATTGGTGCTTTCTTT

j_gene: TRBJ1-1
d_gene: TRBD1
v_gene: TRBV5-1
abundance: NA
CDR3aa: CASSELGGGTEAFF
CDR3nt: TGCGCCAGCAGCGAATTAGGGGGCGGGACTGAAGCTTTCTTT

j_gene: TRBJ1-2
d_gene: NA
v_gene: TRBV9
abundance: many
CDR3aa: CASSDRLNYGYTF
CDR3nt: TGTGCCAGCAGCGACAGGCTTAACTATGGCTACACCTTC

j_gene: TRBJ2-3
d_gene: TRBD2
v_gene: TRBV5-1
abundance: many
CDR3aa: CASSTLAGADTQYF
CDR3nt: TGCGCCAGCAGCACTCTAGCGGGAGCAGATACGCAGTATTTT

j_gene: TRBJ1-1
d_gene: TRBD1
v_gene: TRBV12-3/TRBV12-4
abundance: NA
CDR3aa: CASSATGAIRAFF
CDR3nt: TGTGCCAGCAGCGCCACAGGGGCGATCCGGGCTTTCTTT

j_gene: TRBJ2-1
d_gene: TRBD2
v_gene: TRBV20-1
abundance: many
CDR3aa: CSASGLAVSEQFF
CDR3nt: TGCAGTGCCTCGGGACTAGCGGTTTCTGAGCAGTTCTTC

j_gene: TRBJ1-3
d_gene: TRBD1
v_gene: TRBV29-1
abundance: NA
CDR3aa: CSVRDSSGNTIYF
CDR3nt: TGCAGCGTTCGGGACAGCTCTGGAAACACCATATATTTT

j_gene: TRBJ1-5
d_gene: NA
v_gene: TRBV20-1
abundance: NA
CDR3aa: CSAPYNANQPQHF
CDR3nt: TGCAGTGCTCCCTATAACGCAAATCAGCCCCAGCATTTT

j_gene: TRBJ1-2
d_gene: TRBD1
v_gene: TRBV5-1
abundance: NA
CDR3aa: CASSPEGDRAGYGYTF
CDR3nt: TGCGCCAGCAGCCCTGAGGGGGACAGGGCTGGATATGGCTACACCTTC

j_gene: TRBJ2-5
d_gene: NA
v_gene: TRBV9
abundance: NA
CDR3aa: CASSVGDITMSETQYF
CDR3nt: TGTGCCAGCAGCGTAGGGGATATCACCATGTCGGAGACCCAGTACTTC

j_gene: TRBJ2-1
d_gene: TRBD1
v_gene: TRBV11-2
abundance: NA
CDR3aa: CASSFRTGGSYNEQFF
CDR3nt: TGTGCCAGCAGCTTCAGGACAGGGGGCTCTTACAATGAGCAGTTCTTC

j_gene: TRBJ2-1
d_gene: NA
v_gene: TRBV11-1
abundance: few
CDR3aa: CAMSEQFF
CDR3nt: TGTGCCATGAGTGAGCAGTTCTTC

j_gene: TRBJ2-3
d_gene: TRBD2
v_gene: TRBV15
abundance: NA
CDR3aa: CATSRDVAGATQYF
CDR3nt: TGTGCCACCAGCAGAGATGTCGCGGGAGCGACGCAGTATTTT

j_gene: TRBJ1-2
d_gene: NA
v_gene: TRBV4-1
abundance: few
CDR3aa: CASSQDFGRAGYTF
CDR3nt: TGCGCCAGCAGCCAAGATTTCGGCAGGGCTGGCTACACCTTC

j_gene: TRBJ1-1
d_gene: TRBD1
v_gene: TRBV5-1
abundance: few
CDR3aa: CASSWGQGKNTEAFF
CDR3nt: TGCGCCAGCAGCTGGGGACAGGGCAAGAACACTGAAGCTTTCTTT

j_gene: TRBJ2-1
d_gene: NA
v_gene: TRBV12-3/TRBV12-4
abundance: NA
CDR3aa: CASTQGAVTSYNEQFF
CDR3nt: TGTGCCAGCACCCAAGGTGCGGTTACGAGTTACAATGAGCAGTTCTTC

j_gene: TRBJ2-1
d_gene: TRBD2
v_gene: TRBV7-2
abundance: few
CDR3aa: CASSLLFSREGLNEQFF
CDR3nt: TGTGCCAGCAGCTTACTCTTCTCGCGGGAGGGCCTCAATGAGCAGTTCTTC

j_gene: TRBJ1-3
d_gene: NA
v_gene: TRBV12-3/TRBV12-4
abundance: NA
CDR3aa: CASSLGESGNTIYF
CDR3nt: TGTGCCAGCAGTTTAGGAGAGAGTGGAAACACCATATATTTT

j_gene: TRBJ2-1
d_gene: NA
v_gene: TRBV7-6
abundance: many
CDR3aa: CASSLAPWGSYNEQFF
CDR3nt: TGTGCCAGCAGCTTAGCCCCTTGGGGTTCCTACAATGAGCAGTTCTTC

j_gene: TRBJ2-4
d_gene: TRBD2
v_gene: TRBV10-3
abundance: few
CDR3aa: CASGTSENIQYF
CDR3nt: TGTGCCTCCGGGACTAGCGAAAACATTCAGTACTTC

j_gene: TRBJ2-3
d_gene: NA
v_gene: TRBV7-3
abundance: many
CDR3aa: CASSPTGDTQYF
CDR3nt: TGTGCCAGCAGCCCCACCGGAGATACGCAGTATTTT

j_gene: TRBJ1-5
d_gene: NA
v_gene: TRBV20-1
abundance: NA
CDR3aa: CSARDQFDQPQHF
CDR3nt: TGCAGTGCCAGGGACCAGTTCGATCAGCCCCAGCATTTT

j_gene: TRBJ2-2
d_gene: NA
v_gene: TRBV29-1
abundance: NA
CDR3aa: CSVEDLGAGTGELFF
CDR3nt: TGCAGCGTTGAAGATTTGGGGGCGGGTACCGGGGAGCTGTTTTTT

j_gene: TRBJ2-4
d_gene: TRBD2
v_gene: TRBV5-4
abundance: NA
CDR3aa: CASSLGLAGGHNIQYF
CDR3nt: TGTGCCAGCAGCTTGGGACTAGCGGGGGGGCATAACATTCAGTACTTC

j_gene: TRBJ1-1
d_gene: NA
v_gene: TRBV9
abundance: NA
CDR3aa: CASSVYGTNTEAFF
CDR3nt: TGTGCCAGCAGCGTATACGGGACGAACACTGAAGCTTTCTTT

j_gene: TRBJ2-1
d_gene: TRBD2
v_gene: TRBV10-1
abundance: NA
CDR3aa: CANTGLADNEQFF
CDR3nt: TGCGCCAATACGGGACTAGCGGACAATGAGCAGTTCTTC

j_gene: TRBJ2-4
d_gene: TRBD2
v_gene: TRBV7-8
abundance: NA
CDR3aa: CASSPAGVGKNIQYF
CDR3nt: TGTGCCAGCAGCCCAGCGGGAGTAGGCAAAAACATTCAGTACTTC

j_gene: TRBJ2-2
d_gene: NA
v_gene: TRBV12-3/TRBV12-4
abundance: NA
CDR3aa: CASSLRVLGRTGELFF
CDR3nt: TGTGCCAGCAGTCTCCGGGTTCTTGGGCGGACCGGGGAGCTGTTTTTT

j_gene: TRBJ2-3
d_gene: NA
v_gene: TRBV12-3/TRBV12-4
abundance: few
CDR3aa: CASSPSWDSTDTQYF
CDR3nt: TGTGCCAGCAGTCCGAGCTGGGACAGCACAGATACGCAGTATTTT

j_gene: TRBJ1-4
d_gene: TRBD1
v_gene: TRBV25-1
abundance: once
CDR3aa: CVSSVYGQGNEKLFF
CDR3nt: TGTGTCAGCAGTGTCTATGGACAGGGAAACGAAAAACTGTTTTTT

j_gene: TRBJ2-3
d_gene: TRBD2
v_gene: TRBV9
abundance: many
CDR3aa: CASSGLAGEGSDTQYF
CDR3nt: TGTGCCAGCAGCGGACTAGCGGGAGAGGGATCAGATACGCAGTATTTT

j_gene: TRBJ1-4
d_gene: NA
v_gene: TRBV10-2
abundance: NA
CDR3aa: CAEECVSGEKLFF
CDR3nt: TGCGCCGAAGAGTGCGTTTCTGGTGAAAAACTGTTTTTT

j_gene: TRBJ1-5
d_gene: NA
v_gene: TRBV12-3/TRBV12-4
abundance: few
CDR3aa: CASSLAGRLQPQHF
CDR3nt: TGTGCCAGCAGTTTAGCGGGGAGGTTACAGCCCCAGCATTTT

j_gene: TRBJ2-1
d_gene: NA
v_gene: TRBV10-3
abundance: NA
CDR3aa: CAIGGGLDNEQFF
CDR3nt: TGTGCCATCGGAGGGGGGCTTGACAATGAGCAGTTCTTC